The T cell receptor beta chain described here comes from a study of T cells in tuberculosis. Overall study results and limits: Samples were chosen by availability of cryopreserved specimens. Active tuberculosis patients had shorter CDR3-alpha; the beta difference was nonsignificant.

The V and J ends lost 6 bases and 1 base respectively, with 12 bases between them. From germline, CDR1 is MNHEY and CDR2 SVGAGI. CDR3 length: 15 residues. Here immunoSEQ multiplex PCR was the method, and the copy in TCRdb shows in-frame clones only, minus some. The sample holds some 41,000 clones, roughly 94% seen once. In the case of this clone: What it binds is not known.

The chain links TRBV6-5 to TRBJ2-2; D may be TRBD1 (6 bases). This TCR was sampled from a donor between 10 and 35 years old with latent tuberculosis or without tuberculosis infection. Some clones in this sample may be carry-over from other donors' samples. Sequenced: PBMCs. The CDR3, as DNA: TGTGCCAGCAGCCGCAGGACAGAGAACACCGGGGAGCTGTTTTTT. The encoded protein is CASSRRTENTGELFF.